This T cell receptor (beta chain) was captured by sequencing in a study of blood T cell repertoires in COVID-19. Germline V gives CDR1 SGHVS, CDR2 FNYEAQ. Between the trimmed V and J ends, which lost 0 bases and 7 bases, there was a span of 16 bases. The CDR3 totals 16 residues. Libraries were prepared by immunoSEQ multiplex PCR; TCRdb keeps only in-frame clonotypes and omits some of them. The repertoire holds approximately 190,000 clones, with around 80% as singletons. The receptor was isolated from a man between 25 and 39 years old with active or convalescent COVID-19. The chain combines TRBV7-6 with TRBJ2-1, with D possibly matching TRBD1 (6 bases). The sequencing input was peripheral blood. CDR3 DNA: TGTGCCAGCAGCTTAGCGGGGGCGCGGGTTGGAAATGAGCAGTTCTTC. The encoded protein is CASSLAGARVGNEQFF. The complete variable domain, with remaining parts taken from reference TRBV7-6 and TRBJ2-1, reads GAGVSQSPRYKVTKRGQDVALRCDPISGHVSLYWYRQALGQGPEFLTYFNYEAQQDKSGLPNDRFSAERPEGSISTLTIQRTEQRDSAMYRCASSLAGARVGNEQFFGPGTRLTVL.